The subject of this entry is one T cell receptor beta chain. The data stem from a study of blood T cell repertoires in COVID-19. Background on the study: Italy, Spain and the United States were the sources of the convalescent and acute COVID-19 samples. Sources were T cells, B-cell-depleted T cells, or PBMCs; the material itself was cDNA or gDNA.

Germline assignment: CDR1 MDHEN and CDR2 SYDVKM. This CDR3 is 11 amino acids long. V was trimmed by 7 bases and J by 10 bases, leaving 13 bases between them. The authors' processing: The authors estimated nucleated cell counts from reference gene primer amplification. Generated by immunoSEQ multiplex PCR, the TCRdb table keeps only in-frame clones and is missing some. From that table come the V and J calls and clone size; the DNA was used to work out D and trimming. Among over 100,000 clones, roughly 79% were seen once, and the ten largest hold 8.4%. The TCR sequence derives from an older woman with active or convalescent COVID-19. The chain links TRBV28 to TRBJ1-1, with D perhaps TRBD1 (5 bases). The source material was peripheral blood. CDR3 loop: CASTQGGPAFF. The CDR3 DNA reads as TGTGCCAGCACCCAGGGAGGCCCAGCTTTCTTT.